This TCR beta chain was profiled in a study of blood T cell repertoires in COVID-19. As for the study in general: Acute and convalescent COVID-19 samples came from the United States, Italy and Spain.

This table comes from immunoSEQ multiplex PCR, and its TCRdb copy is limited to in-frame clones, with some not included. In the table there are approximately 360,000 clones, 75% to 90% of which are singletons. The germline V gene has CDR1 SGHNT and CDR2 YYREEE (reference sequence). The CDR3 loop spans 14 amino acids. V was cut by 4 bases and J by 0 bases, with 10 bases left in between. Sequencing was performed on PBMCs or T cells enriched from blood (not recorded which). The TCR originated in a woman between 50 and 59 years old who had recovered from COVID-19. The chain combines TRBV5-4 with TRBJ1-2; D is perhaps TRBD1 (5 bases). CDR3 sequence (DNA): TGTGCCAGCAGCCGCGACAGCTCTAACTATGGCTACACCTTC. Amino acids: CASSRDSSNYGYTF.